This T cell receptor (beta chain) was identified during a study of T cells after yellow fever vaccination. Study observations and caveats: FACS-sorted repertoires could contain abundant clonotypes contaminating from the bulk population.

A process of 5'RACE template switching, which added a universal primer site and UMIs, was used to make TCR cDNA. Each CDR3 protein gets one entry after TCRdb re-called the 5' RACE reads with MiXCR. Counted here are 400,000 to 650,000 distinct CDR3 sequences, 21% occurring once; the ten biggest clones make up approximately 16%. The CDR3 sequence is 12 residues long. V dropped 3 bases and J dropped 10 bases, with 10 bases sitting between them. Germline-derived CDR1 and CDR2 are MGHRA and YSYEKL. As regards this clonotype: Antigen: not known.

The source was PBMCs, collected 20 to 25 days after the first yellow fever vaccination. The receptor was derived from a man aged 18-30 years who received the YFV17D yellow fever vaccine. The chain combines TRBV4-1 with TRBJ2-1; tentative D call: TRBD2 (5 bases). CDR3 in amino acids: CASSQAGGEQFF. For the CDR3, the DNA is TGCGCCAGCAGCCAGGCGGGTGGGGAGCAGTTCTTC.